Below, 9 T cell receptor beta chains from the same sample are listed, as sequenced in a study of vaccination and CD4 T cells after COVID-19. Indicated time point: late sampling 161 to 241 days after vaccination in a few convalescent patients. Using its own MiXCR run on the PCR reads, TCRdb lists one record per CDR3 protein. The sample contains approximately 40,000 distinct CDR3 sequences, about 35% of which appear only once. The source was CD4+ T cells from blood, collected about 7 months after SARS-CoV-2 vaccination. The receptors stem from a human donor who had recovered from COVID-19.

DNA for the CDR3: TGTGCCAGCAGTACCAGGTCCCCCACTAGCGGGAGGGGGGCAGATACGCAGTATTTT. Amino acids: CASSTRSPTSGRGADTQYF. The chain carries TRBV28 and TRBJ2-3, with 13 bases fitting TRBD2. This CDR3 contains 19 residues. CDR1 and CDR2 (germline): MDHEN, SYDVKM. V lost 5 bases and J lost 4; bases outside the gene matches: 15. The whole variable domain, filled in from reference TRBV28 and TRBJ2-3, reads DVKVTQSSRYLVKRTGEKVFLECVQDMDHENMFWYRQDPGLGLRLIYFSYDVKMKEKGDIPEGYSVSREKKERFSLILESASTNQTSMYLCASSTRSPTSGRGADTQYFGPGTRLTVL.

This chain uses TRBV2 with TRBJ2-4; D is unresolved. V lost 3 bases, J lost 0 bases, and 12 bases lay in between. Germline V gene lookup returns CDR1 SNHLY and CDR2 FYNNEI. This CDR3 is 16 amino acids long. CDR3 nucleotide sequence: TGTGCCAGCAGTGACCACGCTACTCTAGCCAAAAACATTCAGTACTTC. Its protein is CASSDHATLAKNIQYF.

Only a few counts were recorded for this clonotype. The chain employs TRBV20-1 and TRBJ2-5; the match to TRBD2 covers 11 bases. This CDR3 has 17 residues. V lost 0 bases and J lost 5; bases outside the gene matches: 11. In germline, CDR1 is DFQATT, CDR2 SNEGSKA (reference sequence). CDR3 residues: CSARDRTSGSFGETQYF. CDR3 bases: TGCAGTGCTAGAGATCGAACTAGCGGGAGTTTCGGGGAGACCCAGTACTTC.

The chain is built from TRBV6-2 or TRBV6-3 and TRBJ2-1, with 12 bases matching TRBD2. Trimming removed 5 bases from V and 3 bases from J; junction bases left unmatched: 14. The CDR3 loop spans 19 amino acids. Germline CDR1 MNHEY, CDR2 SVGEGT. CDR3 DNA: TGTGCCAGCAGTATCCGACTAGCGGGGGCTCCCTACGGCTACAATGAGCAGTTCTTC. It is translated as CASSIRLAGAPYGYNEQFF.

This clonotype was detected only once. The chain is built from TRBV14 and TRBJ2-1; a weak D match, TRBD2 (5 bases). Germline V CDR1 and CDR2: SGHDN, FVKESK. Trimming removed 1 base at V and 12 bases at J, with 10 bases between. The CDR3 loop spans 12 amino acids. Written as DNA, the CDR3 is TGTGCCAGCAGCCAAGTTCGGACTCCGCAGTTCTTC. Amino acids: CASSQVRTPQFF. Full variable domain (outside the CDR3, taken from reference TRBV14 and TRBJ2-1): EAGVTQFPSHSVIEKGQTVTLRCDPISGHDNLYWYRRVMGKEIKFLLHFVKESKQDESGMPNNRFLAERTGGTYSTLKVQPAELEDSGVYFCASSQVRTPQFFGPGTRLTVL.

V is TRBV6-1 and J is TRBJ2-3; 10 bases match TRBD2. CDR3 length equals 16 residues. V lost 3 bases, J lost 3 bases, and 6 bases stayed unmatched. From germline, CDR1 is MNHNS and CDR2 SASEGT. The CDR3 nucleotides are TGTGCCAGCAGTGACCCTAGCGGGAGCACGACAGATACGCAGTATTTT. Translation gives CASSDPSGSTTDTQYF.

This clonotype was picked up one time. The V and J genes are TRBV20-1 and TRBJ2-1, with 9 positions matching TRBD2. The CDR3 is 14 amino acids. Looked up from germline, CDR1 is DFQATT and CDR2 is SNEGSKA (reference sequence). The V and J ends lost 0 bases and 8 bases, in that order; junction bases with no gene match: 5. In DNA form, the CDR3 reads TGCAGTGCTAGAGACGTAGCGGGGGCATATGAGCAGTTCTTC. It yields the protein CSARDVAGAYEQFF.

In its sample, this clonotype was seen once. This rearrangement joins TRBV21-1 to TRBJ2-1; the tabulated D call, TRBD1, remains unverified against the DNA. TRBV21-1 counts as a pseudogene. The CDR3 extends over 16 amino acids. The chain's CDR3 is CASSKAGRVSANEQFF. Here the CDR3 DNA reads TGTGCCAGCAGCAAAGCGGGCAGGGTAAGTGCCAATGAGCAGTTCTTC.

This chain connects TRBV7-2 to TRBJ1-3; no firm D call. The CDR3 is made up of 14 amino acids. The germline V gene encodes CDR1 SGHTA and CDR2 FQGNSA. V lost 5 bases and J lost 0, with 8 bases in between. The chain's CDR3 is CASSVDNSGNTIYF. Written as DNA, the CDR3 is TGTGCCAGCAGCGTAGACAACTCTGGAAACACCATATATTTT.